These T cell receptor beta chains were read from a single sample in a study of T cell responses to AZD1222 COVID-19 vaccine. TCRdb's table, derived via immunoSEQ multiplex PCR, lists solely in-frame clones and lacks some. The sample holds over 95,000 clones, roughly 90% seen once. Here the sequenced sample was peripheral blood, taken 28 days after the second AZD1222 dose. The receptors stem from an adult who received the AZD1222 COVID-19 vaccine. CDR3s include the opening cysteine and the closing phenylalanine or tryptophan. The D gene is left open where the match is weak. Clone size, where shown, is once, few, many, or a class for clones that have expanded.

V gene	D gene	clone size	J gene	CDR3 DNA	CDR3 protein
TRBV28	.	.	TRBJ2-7	TGTGCCAGCAGTTTAAAATACGAGCAGTACTTC	CASSLKYEQYF
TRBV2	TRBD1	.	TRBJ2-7	TGTGCCAGCAGTGGGGACAGCTCCTACGAGCAGTACTTC	CASSGDSSYEQYF
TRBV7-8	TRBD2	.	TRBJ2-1	TGTGCCAGCAACGTTAGGATTCGGACTAGCGGGAAGACCAATGAGCAGTTCTTC	CASNVRIRTSGKTNEQFF
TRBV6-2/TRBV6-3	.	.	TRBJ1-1	TGTGCCAGCAGCCCCTGGGCGGCCTACCCCAAACTCTATGAAGCTTTCTTT	CASSPWAAYPKLYEAFF
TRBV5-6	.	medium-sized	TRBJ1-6	TGTGCCAGCAGCTTAACCAGGGATGCCAGTACTTCACCCCTCCACTTT	CASSLTRDASTSPLHF
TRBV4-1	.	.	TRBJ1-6	TGCGCCAGCAGCCAAGAGATAGCGAGCTCCTATAATTCACCCCTCCACTTT	CASSQEIASSYNSPLHF
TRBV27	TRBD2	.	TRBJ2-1	TGTGCCAGCAGTAGGGTGGGGACTAGCTTTCATGAGCAGTTCTTC	CASSRVGTSFHEQFF
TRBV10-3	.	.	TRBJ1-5	TGTGCCATCAGTGAAGGACAACATCAGCCCCAGCATTTT	CAISEGQHQPQHF
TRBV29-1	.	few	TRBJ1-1	TGCAGCGTTGAAGAAGGGGTGATAACTGAAGCTTTCTTT	CSVEEGVITEAFF
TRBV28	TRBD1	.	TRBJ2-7	TGTGCCAGCAGACCGGACAGGGTATCCTACGAGCAGTACTTC	CASRPDRVSYEQYF
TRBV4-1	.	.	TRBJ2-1	TGCGCCAGCAGCCAAGATAAGGGCCCCGGGGAAACCTACAATGAGCAGTTCTTC	CASSQDKGPGETYNEQFF
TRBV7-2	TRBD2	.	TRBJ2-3	TGTGCCAGCAGCTTAGATCTGCCGGGAGGGATAAATACGCAGTATTTT	CASSLDLPGGINTQYF
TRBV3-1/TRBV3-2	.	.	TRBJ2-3	TGTGCCACGTCCTATAGCGGCTCCACAGATACGCAGTATTTT	CATSYSGSTDTQYF
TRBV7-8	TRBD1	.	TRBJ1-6	TGTGCCAGCAGCTTACGGACAGGGAGCTCCTATAATTCACCCCTCCACTTT	CASSLRTGSSYNSPLHF
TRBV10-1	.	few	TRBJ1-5	TGCGCCAGCAGTGAGTCGGGAAACACGGAGCCCCAGCATTTT	CASSESGNTEPQHF
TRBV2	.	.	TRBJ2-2	TGTGCCAGCAGGGCCGACACCGGGGAGCTGTTTTTT	CASRADTGELFF
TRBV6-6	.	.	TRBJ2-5	TGTGCCAGCAGTTTCGACAGGAAGAAAGAGACCCAGTACTTC	CASSFDRKKETQYF
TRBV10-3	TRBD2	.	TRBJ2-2	TGTGCCATCAGTGAGTCTGCCCTAGCGGGAGCTATCGCTTCCCTCGCCGGGGAGCTGTTTTTT	CAISESALAGAIASLAGELFF
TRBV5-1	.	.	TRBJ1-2	TGCGCCAGCAGCCCGGCCCCCCTTCAACGCTATGGCTACACCTTC	CASSPAPLQRYGYTF
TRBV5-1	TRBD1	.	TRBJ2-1	TGCGCCAGCAGCTTGGGGGACAGCCATGAGCAGTTCTTC	CASSLGDSHEQFF
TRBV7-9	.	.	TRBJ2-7	TGTGCCAGCAGCTTCTTCGGCGGGGCTTCTCCCTACGAGCAGTACTTC	CASSFFGGASPYEQYF
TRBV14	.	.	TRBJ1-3	TGTGCCAGCAGCGCCTCTGGAAACACCATATATTTT	CASSASGNTIYF
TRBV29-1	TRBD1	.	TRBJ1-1	TGCAGCGTTGGACAGGGTGGGAAGATGAACACTGAAGCTTTCTTT	CSVGQGGKMNTEAFF
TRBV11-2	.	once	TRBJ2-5	TGTGCCAGCAGCTTAGGCAGGGGTCGGGAGACCCAGTACTTC	CASSLGRGRETQYF
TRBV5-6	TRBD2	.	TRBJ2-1	TGTGCCAGCAGCTTGGTCCAGCAGCTTGGTCGGGGGGACGAGCAGTTCTTC	CASSLVQQLGRGDEQFF
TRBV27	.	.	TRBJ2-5	TGTGCCAGCAGTTCCCTGGACATTGGCCCTCAAGAGACCCAGTACTTC	CASSSLDIGPQETQYF
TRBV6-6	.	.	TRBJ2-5	TGTGCCAGCAGTTACGATGGGGAACAAGAGACCCAGTACTTC	CASSYDGEQETQYF
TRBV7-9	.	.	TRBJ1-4	TGTGCCAGCAGCTTAGGGGAGATCCTAACTAATGAAAAACTGTTTTTT	CASSLGEILTNEKLFF
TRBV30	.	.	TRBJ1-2	TGTGCCTGGGGTGGGGCAGGGAGTCATGGCTACACCTTC	CAWGGAGSHGYTF
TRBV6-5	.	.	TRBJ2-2	TGTGCCAGCAGCGAGGGGCCCGGGGAGCTGTTTTTT	CASSEGPGELFF
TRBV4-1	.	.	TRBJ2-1	TGCGCCAGCAGCCAAGGTAATCGAGGGAGGGAGCAGTTCTTC	CASSQGNRGREQFF
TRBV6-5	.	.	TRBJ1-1	TGTGCCAGCACCAACGGAGCGGGTGGCACTGAAGCTTTCTTT	CASTNGAGGTEAFF
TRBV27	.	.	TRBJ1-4	TGTGCCAGCAGTTTACGTGGAGCGTGGGGGTTGGCTAATGAAAAACTGTTTTTT	CASSLRGAWGLANEKLFF
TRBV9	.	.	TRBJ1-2	TGTGCCAGCAGCGTAGCTCTTGCAGGGGAGAATTCCTATGGCTACACCTTC	CASSVALAGENSYGYTF
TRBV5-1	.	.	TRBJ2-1	TGCGCCAGCAGCTGGGACTTTGGGGGCCCCAATGAGCAGTTCTTC	CASSWDFGGPNEQFF
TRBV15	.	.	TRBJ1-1	TGTGCCACCAGCATAGACCTGGGCCACACTGAAGCTTTCTTT	CATSIDLGHTEAFF
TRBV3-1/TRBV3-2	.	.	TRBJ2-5	TGTGCCAGCAGCCAAGTTGCTCAGGGGGAGACCCAGTACTTC	CASSQVAQGETQYF
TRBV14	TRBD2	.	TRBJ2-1	TGTGCCAGCAGCCAAGAGTTTGCGGGAGGAGTGTACAATGAGCAGTTCTTC	CASSQEFAGGVYNEQFF
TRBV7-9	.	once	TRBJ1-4	TGTGCCAGCAGCCAAGACTGGGTATCGAATGAAAAACTGTTTTTT	CASSQDWVSNEKLFF
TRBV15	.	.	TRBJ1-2	TGTGCCACCAGCAGACTCCTACAGGGTGCCTATGGCTACACCTTC	CATSRLLQGAYGYTF
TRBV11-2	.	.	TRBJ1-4	TGTGCCAGCAGCTTCGACGGTCAGGGCAGTGAAAAACTGTTTTTT	CASSFDGQGSEKLFF
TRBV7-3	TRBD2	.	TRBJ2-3	TGTGCCAGCAGACGGGAGGGCCAAGATACGCAGTATTTT	CASRREGQDTQYF
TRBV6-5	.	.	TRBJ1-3	TGTGCCAGCGGGACGGGCTGGGGAAACACCATATATTTT	CASGTGWGNTIYF